Listed here are 22 T cell receptor beta chains from one sample, sequenced in a study of T cells in Graves' hyperthyroidism and ophthalmopathy. TCR beta CDR3 regions were amplified from RNA transcripts. First-round RT-PCR with HTBI primers amplified the TCR CDR3 region. TCRdb independently ran MiXCR on the multiplex PCR reads; one entry per CDR3 protein. The sample includes around 540,000 distinct CDR3 sequences, 46% of them seen just once. The sequencing input was peripheral blood or thyroid tissue (not recorded which). Receptors originate from a woman aged 18-29 years with Graves' hyperthyroidism.

This clonotype was seen many times. The chain is built from TRBV10-3 and TRBJ1-1, with D uncertain. V lost 4 bases to trimming and J lost 1 base, with 7 bases between them. The germline V gene encodes CDR1 ENHRY and CDR2 SYGVKD. The CDR3 contains 13 residues. This chain's CDR3 is CAISAVQNTEAFF. The CDR3 DNA reads TGTGCCATCAGTGCCGTGCAGAACACTGAAGCTTTCTTT.

The chain couples TRBV2 to TRBJ1-1; the match to TRBD1 covers 9 bases. The J segment lost 6 bases and the V segment lost 6 bases, leaving 8 bases of the junction unmatched. Germline V gene data show CDR1 as SNHLY and CDR2 as FYNNEI. This CDR3 comprises 14 residues. CDR3 residues: CASRPGQGSAEAFF. The CDR3 DNA is TGTGCCAGCAGGCCCGGACAGGGGAGCGCTGAAGCTTTCTTT.

This clonotype has only one observation. The junction differs from germline at one of its ends, possibly a read error. CDR3 in DNA: TGTGCCAGCAGCGTAGCTATTCTAGCGGAGACCTACGAGCAGTACTTC. Protein: CASSVAILAETYEQYF. V gene TRBV7-2 combines with J gene TRBJ2-7; 7 bases map to TRBD2. CDR1 is SGHTA and CDR2 is FQGNSA in the germline V gene. The CDR3 has 16 residues.

This clonotype was counted ten times or more. The CDR3 protein is CAISTAGIEAFF. DNA of the CDR3: TGTGCCATCTCAACGGCAGGGATCGAAGCTTTCTTT. The chain has TRBV10-3 and TRBJ1-1; TRBD1 is a possible D gene (5 bases). The CDR3 sequence is 12 residues long. Trimming removed 8 bases from V and 8 bases from J, with 15 bases in between. Germline V gene data show CDR1 as ENHRY and CDR2 as SYGVKD.

The chain uses TRBV7-9 and TRBJ1-2; 7 nucleotides agree with TRBD1. The CDR3 spans 13 residues. The trim removed 5 bases at V and 8 bases at J, leaving 8 bases unmatched. CDR1 and CDR2 from the germline V gene are SEHNR and FQNEAQ (reference sequence). The CDR3 nucleotides read TGTGCCAGCAGCCAAGGGGGCATTACGGGCTACACCTTC. This codes for CASSQGGITGYTF.

This clonotype was recorded many times. The gene calls are TRBV7-2 and TRBJ1-1; D ambiguous. Per the germline V gene, CDR1 is SGHTA and CDR2 is FQGNSA. This CDR3 is built from 14 residues. The V and J ends lost 5 bases and 1 base respectively, with 11 bases between them. DNA of the CDR3: TGTGCCAGCAGCACTCGGACGGGGAACACTGAAGCTTTCTTT. Its protein product is CASSTRTGNTEAFF. The full variable domain, in which reference TRBV7-2 and TRBJ1-1 provide the parts outside the CDR3, is GAGVSQSPSNKVTEKGKDVELRCDPISGHTALYWYRQSLGQGLEFLIYFQGNSAPDKSGLPSDRFSAERTGGSVSTLTIQRTQQEDSAVYLCASSTRTGNTEAFFGQGTRLTVV.

V gene TRBV15 combines with J gene TRBJ1-6, with D perhaps matching TRBD1 (5 bases). Trimming removed 3 bases from V and 10 bases from J, with 7 bases in between. The CDR3 runs 12 residues. Per the germline V gene, CDR1 is LNHNV and CDR2 is YYDKDF (reference sequence). CDR3 protein: CATSSGTSPLHF. In DNA, the CDR3 is TGTGCCACCAGCAGCGGGACCTCACCCCTCCACTTT.

The V and J genes are TRBV7-9 and TRBJ2-7; the D gene is possibly TRBD2 (6 bases). Germline-derived CDR1 and CDR2 are SEHNR and FQNEAQ (reference sequence). CDR3 length equals 13 residues. The germline V and J ends were trimmed by 11 bases and 3 bases, with 17 bases remaining between them. CDR3 nucleotides: TGTGCCGGCGGGACTGGAGGACGCTACGAGCAGTACTTC. This encodes CAGGTGGRYEQYF.

This clonotype has a handful of counts. This chain links TRBV5-1 with TRBJ2-7; no firm D call. The CDR3 totals 13 residues. Germline assignment: CDR1 SGHRS and CDR2 YFSETQ. Trimming removed 7 bases from V and 1 base from J, with 12 bases in between. The DNA of the CDR3 is TGCGCCAGCCAAGCTGGGGTTTCCTACGAGCAGTACTTC. As protein: CASQAGVSYEQYF.

The DNA of the CDR3 is TGCGCCAGCAGCGAAGAACGGACCGATGAAGCTTTCTTT. This codes for CASSEERTDEAFF. The chain has TRBV5-1 and TRBJ1-1; D call uncertain. In germline, CDR1 is SGHRS, CDR2 YFSETQ. The CDR3 is 13 residues long. V was pared by 4 bases and J by 7 bases, with 14 bases between.

Concerning this clonotype itself: Without the conserved terminal phenylalanine or tryptophan, this CDR3 likely stems from a read error. It is unclear where the CDR3 begins or ends on the DNA, so no DNA is shown, and the CDR3 is as TCRdb lists it. This chain connects TRBV19 to TRBJ1-1; the table's D call of TRBD1 was not tested on the DNA. The CDR3 has 13 amino acids, counting both end residues. From germline, CDR1 is LNHDA and CDR2 SQIVND (reference sequence). CDR3 in amino acids: CASSIRPGSRAVL.

This clonotype was seen a few times. The rearrangement joins TRBV7-9 to TRBJ2-7; TRBD1 might be the D (7 bases). The V end lost 7 bases, the J end lost 0 bases, and 16 bases lay between the germline ends. The germline CDR1 and CDR2 sequences are SEHNR and FQNEAQ (reference sequence). The CDR3 consists of 15 residues. DNA for the CDR3: TGTGCCAGCAACCAGGGGGGCACGGTCTCCTACGAGCAGTACTTC. Residues: CASNQGGTVSYEQYF. The variable domain in full, completed from reference TRBV7-9 and TRBJ2-7, reads DTGVSQNPRHKITKRGQNVTFRCDPISEHNRLYWYRQTLGQGPEFLTYFQNEAQLEKSRLLSDRFSAERPKGSFSTLEIQRTEQGDSAMYLCASNQGGTVSYEQYFGPGTRLTVT.

There are many counts of this clonotype. The chain carries TRBV11-2 and TRBJ1-6; tentatively, D is TRBD1 (6 bases). Germline V gives CDR1 SGHAT, CDR2 FQNNGV. The CDR3 has 12 residues. V gave up 4 bases and J gave up 14 bases, with 12 bases separating them. Here the CDR3 DNA reads TGTGCCAGCAGCTCCCCAGGGGTTACCCTCCACTTT. It codes for CASSSPGVTLHF. Using reference TRBV11-2 and TRBJ1-6 for the parts outside the CDR3, the full variable domain is EAGVAQSPRYKIIEKRQSVAFWCNPISGHATLYWYQQILGQGPKLLIQFQNNGVVDDSQLPKDRFSAERLKGVDSTLKIQPAKLEDSAVYLCASSSPGVTLHFGNGTRLTVT.

This clonotype has only a few counts. A read error may produce the germline difference seen at one junction end. J is TRBJ2-7 and V is TRBV20-1, with D perhaps assigned TRBD1 or TRBD2 (5 bases each). Germline V gene sequence: CDR1 DFQATT, CDR2 SNEGSKA (reference sequence). CDR3 length: 12 residues. The CDR3 loop reads CSARGKGHEQYF. In DNA, the CDR3 is TGCAGTGCCAGAGGAAAGGGACACGAGCAGTACTTC.

This clonotype was seen a handful of times. The chain has TRBV7-2 and TRBJ1-4, with D unclear. Germline V gene lookup returns CDR1 SGHTA and CDR2 FQGNSA. V was pared by 0 bases and J by 5 bases, with 10 bases between. The length of the CDR3 is 15 residues. The CDR3 coding sequence is TGTGCCAGCAGCTTAGCTGCCGGCGCAAATGAAAAACTGTTTTTT. Protein product: CASSLAAGANEKLFF.

CDR3 in amino acids: CASSWGATGELFF. The CDR3 nucleotides read TGTGCCAGCAGCTGGGGGGCCACCGGGGAGCTGTTTTTT. The V and J genes are TRBV14 and TRBJ2-2, with D possibly called TRBD1 or TRBD2 (6 bases each). Germline V gene data show CDR1 as SGHDN and CDR2 as FVKESK. The CDR3 spans 13 residues. V gave up 5 bases and J gave up 4 bases, with 8 bases separating them.

This clonotype was counted a single time. V gene TRBV20-1 combines with J gene TRBJ2-7; 10 positions match TRBD1. The CDR3 runs to 12 residues. CDR1 DFQATT and CDR2 SNEGSKA come from the germline V gene (reference sequence). V gave up 7 bases and J gave up 2 bases; unmatched junction bases: 2. CDR3: CSGGQGTYEQYF. Written as DNA, the CDR3 is TGCAGTGGGGGACAGGGGACCTACGAGCAGTACTTC.

This clonotype occurred a few times. The chain joins TRBV11-2 to TRBJ1-6, with 8 bases fitting TRBD1. Germline CDR1 and CDR2: SGHAT and FQNNGV. The V gene end was trimmed by 4 bases and the J gene end by 7 bases; junction bases not matched to a gene: 6. CDR3 length: 15 amino acids. CDR3 residues: CASSSPRDRNSPLHF. CDR3 DNA: TGTGCCAGCAGCTCCCCCCGGGACAGGAATTCACCCCTCCACTTT.

This clonotype appeared a single time. Lacking the conserved final phenylalanine or tryptophan, this CDR3 likely reflects a read error. This rearrangement joins TRBV20-1 to TRBJ2-7; D unclear. The CDR3 consists of 13 residues. CDR1 DFQATT and CDR2 SNEGSKA come from the germline V gene (reference sequence). V was cut by 6 bases and J by 1 base, with 13 bases left in between. In DNA form, the CDR3 reads TGCAGTGCCCGTGCGGAAACGTCCTACGAGCAGTACCTC. This translates into CSARAETSYEQYL.

This clonotype was counted many times. The chain links TRBV10-3 to TRBJ1-1; TRBD1 matches 7 bases. Unmatched junction bases numbered 9, after V lost 4 bases and J lost 4 bases. Per germline, CDR1 ENHRY and CDR2 SYGVKD. The length of the CDR3 is 15 residues. CDR3 amino acids: CAISAREGASTEAFF. The CDR3 DNA reads as TGTGCCATCAGTGCGAGGGAGGGGGCGTCCACTGAAGCTTTCTTT.

A word on this clonotype: Given the absence of the conserved phenylalanine or tryptophan at the CDR3 end, a read error is likely. The V call is TRBV6-2 or TRBV6-3, the J call TRBJ2-6; no clear D. This CDR3 has 15 residues. With 10 bases removed from V and 4 bases from J, the gap between germline ends came to 17 bases. The germline gives CDR1 MNHEY, CDR2 SVGEGT. The CDR3 loop is CATNPHEAGANVLTS. The CDR3 nucleotides read TGTGCCACCAACCCCCATGAGGCGGGGGCCAACGTCCTGACTTCC.

This rearrangement joins TRBV19 to TRBJ2-2, with D perhaps given as TRBD1 or TRBD2 (6 bases each). Germline-derived CDR1 and CDR2 are LNHDA and SQIVND (reference sequence). The CDR3 extends over 16 amino acids. V lost 3 bases, J lost 5 bases, and 16 bases lay in between. The CDR3 coding sequence is TGTGCCAGTAGTATGGGGGGCCAACCACGTACCGGGGAGCTGTTTTTT. This translates into CASSMGGQPRTGELFF.